This T cell receptor (beta chain) is drawn from a study of T cell responses to AZD1222 COVID-19 vaccine. The assay was immunoSEQ multiplex PCR, and TCRdb's table has in-frame clones only and misses some. The sample shows 65,000 to 70,000 clones, over 60% of them seen only once. V gave up 6 bases and J gave up 7 bases; unmatched junction bases: 2. The CDR3 runs to 13 residues. Sequences were derived from peripheral blood, sampled on day 0 of AZD1222 vaccination. The rearrangement uses TRBV12-3 or TRBV12-4 and TRBJ2-1, with TRBD1 identical over 11 bases. The clonotype originates from an adult in good health. The CDR3 is CASRRDRGNEQFF. Written as DNA, the CDR3 is TGTGCCAGCAGGCGGGACAGGGGGAATGAGCAGTTCTTC.